The rows below give T cell receptor beta chains drawn from one sample of a study of Graves' ophthalmopathy and Graves' hyperthyroidism. TCRdb re-derived calls from the multiplex PCR reads in MiXCR, one entry per CDR3 protein. The profile shows 400,000 to 450,000 distinct CDR3 sequences, around 21% of them singletons. The sample comprised peripheral blood. The receptors shown here come from a woman younger than 35 with stable Graves' hyperthyroidism. CDR3s include the opening cysteine and the closing phenylalanine or tryptophan. A D gene is named only where the DNA matches it firmly. The size entry is marked missing in some rows and otherwise reads once, few, many or a size class.

v_call	d_call	clone_size	j_call	cdr3_aa	cdr3_nt
TRBV5-1	NA	many	TRBJ2-2	CASTGSTTTGELFF	TGCGCCAGCACCGGGAGTACAACCACCGGGGAGCTGTTTTTT
TRBV20-1	NA	many	TRBJ1-1	CSARDFRNTEAFF	TGCAGTGCTAGAGATTTTAGGAACACTGAAGCTTTCTTT
TRBV7-3	TRBD2	many	TRBJ2-7	CASSPGGGTTEQYF	TGTGCCAGCAGCCCAGGCGGGGGGACTACGGAGCAGTACTTC
TRBV6-5	TRBD1	many	TRBJ2-5	CASSSWTGETQYF	TGTGCCAGCAGTTCATGGACAGGAGAGACCCAGTACTTC
TRBV2	NA	NA	TRBJ2-5	CASSRDFTETKYF	TGTGCCAGCAGTCGGGACTTCACGGAGACCAAGTACTTC
TRBV6-1	TRBD1	few	TRBJ1-2	CASSLQGDGYTF	TGTGCCAGCAGCTTGCAGGGGGATGGCTACACCTTC
TRBV14	NA	many	TRBJ1-6	CASSPRGFYNSPLHF	TGTGCCAGCAGCCCCAGGGGATTCTATAATTCACCCCTCCACTTT
TRBV6-2/TRBV6-3	NA	many	TRBJ2-7	CASSRKIEQYF	TGTGCCAGCAGTCGTAAGATCGAGCAGTACTTC
TRBV28	NA	many	TRBJ2-7	CASSGAGIPYEQYF	TGTGCCAGCAGTGGTGCAGGGATTCCCTACGAGCAGTACTTC
TRBV2	TRBD2	NA	TRBJ2-5	CASTTTSGGQETQYF	TGTGCCAGCACTACGACTAGCGGGGGGCAAGAGACCCAGTACTTC
TRBV27	TRBD1	NA	TRBJ2-7	CASSSGQTSYEQYF	TGTGCCAGCAGTTCGGGACAGACCTCCTACGAGCAGTACTTC